Below, 8 T cell receptor beta chains from the same sample are listed, as sequenced in a study of CD8+ T cells in alopecia areata. Sequencing used cDNA as its template, made by extracting RNA and reverse transcribing it. Assay: immunoSEQ multiplex PCR; the TCRdb copy retains only in-frame clones and omits some. The table lists some 170,000 clones, approximately 56% of them singletons, with about 14% in the top ten. Here the sequenced sample was CD4+ T cells sorted from blood, taken at week 0. The source of these receptors is a human donor with alopecia areata.

The chain carries TRBV9 and TRBJ1-1; D might be TRBD1 (6 bases). Germline V gene lookup returns CDR1 SGDLS and CDR2 YYNGEE. The CDR3 sequence is 15 residues long. The V and J ends lost 4 bases and 8 bases respectively, with 21 bases between them. CDR3 sequence (DNA): TGTGCCAGCAGCAAGAGCCCCGACAGGAAATCCGAAGCTTTCTTT. It yields the protein CASSKSPDRKSEAFF. The full variable domain, with the rest looked up from reference TRBV9 and TRBJ1-1, is DSGVTQTPKHLITATGQRVTLRCSPRSGDLSVYWYQQSLDQGLQFLIQYYNGEERAKGNILERFSAQQFPDLHSELNLSSLELGDSALYFCASSKSPDRKSEAFFGQGTRLTVV.

The J gene is TRBJ2-3, the V gene TRBV29-1, with D possibly being TRBD1 or TRBD2 (5 bases each). Trimming removed 6 bases at V and 2 bases at J, with 15 bases between. The CDR3 is made up of 14 amino acids. CDR1 is SQVTM, CDR2 ANQGSEA, per germline. The CDR3 loop reads CSVEPGLHTDTQYF. The CDR3 nucleotides are TGCAGCGTAGAACCGGGGCTACACACAGATACGCAGTATTTT.

This clone was detected a few times. Other nucleotide sequences from this sample produce the same CDR3. V and J are TRBV29-1 and TRBJ1-1; D gene uncertain. CDR3 size: 11 residues. Trimming took 3 bases from V and 4 from J, leaving 6 bases between them. Germline V gene data show CDR1 as SQVTM and CDR2 as ANQGSEA. This chain's CDR3 is CSVDLGTEAFF. The CDR3 bases are TGCAGCGTTGATCTAGGCACTGAAGCTTTCTTT.

This chain uses TRBV2 with TRBJ1-2; D perhaps matches TRBD1 (5 bases). The CDR3 extends over 13 amino acids. Trimming took 3 bases from V and 8 from J, leaving 13 bases between them. Germline CDR1 reads SNHLY; CDR2 reads FYNNEI. The CDR3 DNA reads TGTGCCAGCAGTGATAATCGGGACGGAGGCTACACCTTC. Protein sequence: CASSDNRDGGYTF.

Notes on this clone: Other DNA sequences in this sample translate to the same CDR3. V gene TRBV29-1 combines with J gene TRBJ2-4, with D possibly TRBD1 on 6 matching bases. With 7 bases removed from V and 0 bases from J, the gap between germline ends came to 13 bases. The germline V gene encodes CDR1 SQVTM and CDR2 ANQGSEA. The CDR3 is 14 amino acids. For the CDR3, the DNA is TGCAGCGCCCGGACAGCCCTAGCCAAAAACATTCAGTACTTC. This translates into CSARTALAKNIQYF.

The chain has TRBV7-9 and TRBJ2-5; 9 nucleotides align to TRBD1. Looked up from germline, CDR1 is SEHNR and CDR2 is FQNEAQ (reference sequence). This CDR3 region has 15 residues. After removal of 4 bases from V and 3 bases from J, the junction contained 6 bases not matched to a gene. The CDR3: CASSSRDRVEETQYF. The DNA of the CDR3 is TGTGCCAGCAGCTCCCGGGACAGGGTAGAAGAGACCCAGTACTTC.

This sequence joins TRBV7-2 and TRBJ1-2; possibly TRBD1 for D (6 bases). Trimming shortened V by 3 bases and J by 0 bases, and 8 bases separated the two germline ends. This CDR3 is built from 14 residues. CDR1 is SGHTA, CDR2 FQGNSA, per germline. CDR3 amino acids: CASSLDRANYGYTF. The CDR3, as DNA: TGTGCCAGCAGCTTGGACAGAGCTAACTATGGCTACACCTTC.

The V call is TRBV5-1, the J call TRBJ2-7, with D possibly being TRBD1 (6 bases). With 4 bases removed from V and 4 bases from J, the gap between germline ends came to 18 bases. This CDR3 is built from 15 residues. The germline gives CDR1 SGHRS, CDR2 YFSETQ. The DNA for the CDR3 is TGCGCCAGCAGCGCCCCCAGGGGCGATAAATACGAGCAGTACTTC. This gives the protein CASSAPRGDKYEQYF. Looking up the rest from reference TRBV5-1 and TRBJ2-7 gives the full variable domain: KAGVTQTPRYLIKTRGQQVTLSCSPISGHRSVSWYQQTPGQGLQFLFEYFSETQRNKGNFPGRFSGRQFSNSRSEMNVSTLELGDSALYLCASSAPRGDKYEQYFGPGTRLTVT.